Listed below are T cell receptor beta chains from one sample, sequenced in a study of blood T cells in healthy people across ages. In TCRdb, the 5' RACE reads were re-called with MiXCR into one record per CDR3 protein. Here the sample spans approximately 1,700,000 distinct CDR3 sequences, about 39% being singletons. What was sequenced was blood. These TCRs come from a human donor in good health. Each CDR3 is given with its conserved first and last residue. D genes are given only for firm matches. A row's size may be missing; if present it is once, few, many or a size class.

j_gene,abundance,v_gene,d_gene,CDR3nt,CDR3aa
TRBJ1-2,NA,TRBV4-3,TRBD1,TGCGCCAGCAGCCAAGGTCCTGGACAGGTCTATGGCTACACCTTC,CASSQGPGQVYGYTF
TRBJ1-5,NA,TRBV10-3,TRBD1,TGTGCCATCCGGGACAGGGTTGATCAGCCCCAGCATTTT,CAIRDRVDQPQHF
TRBJ2-3,NA,TRBV5-1,TRBD1,TGCGCCAGCAGCTTGGACATAGGACAGGGGACAGATACGCAGTATTTT,CASSLDIGQGTDTQYF
TRBJ2-7,many,TRBV7-9,NA,TGTGCCAGCAGCTCCCGGGACAATACCTACGAGCAGTACTTC,CASSSRDNTYEQYF
TRBJ2-5,NA,TRBV29-1,NA,TGCAGCCCGACAGCTTCGGGGACCCAGTACTTC,CSPTASGTQYF
TRBJ2-1,NA,TRBV7-9,NA,TGTGCCAGCAGCTGGGGGACCAGACTAAATGAGCAGTTCTTC,CASSWGTRLNEQFF
TRBJ2-4,few,TRBV29-1,NA,TGCAGCGTTGTGCTTAGAAACATTCAGTACTTC,CSVVLRNIQYF
TRBJ2-7,NA,TRBV9,TRBD2,TGTGCCAGCAGCGCCAGCGGGGGACCCCAATACGAGCAGTACTTC,CASSASGGPQYEQYF
TRBJ2-2,NA,TRBV4-1,NA,TGCGCCAGCAGCCCCCTCCCAACACGGCGGACCGGGGAGCTGTTTTTT,CASSPLPTRRTGELFF
TRBJ2-5,few,TRBV7-2,NA,TGTGCCAGCAGCTTAGGTTTGGCGCCTACGGAGACCCAGTACTTC,CASSLGLAPTETQYF
TRBJ2-7,few,TRBV10-3,TRBD2,TGTGCCATCAGTGGACCTATCTCCGGGACTAGCGGTACCTACGAGCAGTACTTC,CAISGPISGTSGTYEQYF
TRBJ2-2,NA,TRBV11-3,TRBD1,TGTGCCAGCAGCTTCTACGGACAGGGAAACACCGGGGGGCTGTTTTTT,CASSFYGQGNTGGLFF
TRBJ2-1,NA,TRBV7-2,NA,TGTGCCAGCAGCTTATACGCCTCTAATTACAATGAGCAGTTCTTC,CASSLYASNYNEQFF
TRBJ2-5,NA,TRBV29-1,NA,TGCAGCGTGGCGGTGACAGGATCGGAGACCCAGTACTTC,CSVAVTGSETQYF
TRBJ1-6,NA,TRBV4-3,NA,TGCGCCAGCAGCCAAGAACAAACTAATTCACCCCTCCACTTT,CASSQEQTNSPLHF
TRBJ1-1,few,TRBV4-1,NA,TGCGCCAGCAGCCAAGATGGAGGGGCGGGGGGGCGAGCTTTCTTT,CASSQDGGAGGRAFF